This T cell receptor (beta chain) was recovered during a study of T cell repertoires in cytomegalovirus infection. TCRdb re-analysed the reads in MiXCR, keeping a single row per CDR3 protein. Here the sample spans hundreds of thousands of distinct CDR3 sequences, roughly 33% being singletons. The ends were cut back, 5 bases at V and 3 bases at J, with 14 bases in the middle. CDR3 length: 14 residues. Germline V gene sequence: CDR1 SNHLY, CDR2 FYNNEI. Notes on this clonotype: The antigen is unknown.

Study findings and constraints: The cumulative frequency of public TCR beta families identified carriers of CMV plus the relevant HLA.

The V call is TRBV2, the J call TRBJ2-7; either TRBD1 or TRBD2 may fit D (6 bases each). The sample in question was cultured PBMCs, obtained from culture after CMV antigen stimulation. The TCR sequence derives from a human donor in good health (CMV status not recorded). Some clones in this sample may be carry-over from other donors' samples. CDR3 nucleotide sequence: TGTGCCAGCAGTCCCGGGGGCCAAGACTACGAGCAGTACTTC. Encoded protein: CASSPGGQDYEQYF.